A selection of T cell receptor beta chains follows, all from one sample in a study of cytomegalovirus exposure and HLA in healthy donors. This table comes from immunoSEQ multiplex PCR, and its TCRdb copy is limited to in-frame clones, with some not included. The data hold about 120,000 clones, with approximately 81% observed a single time. Sequencing input: PBMCs. The receptors originated from a young man in good health and CMV-seropositive. Each CDR3 is given with its conserved first and last residue. A D gene is named only where the DNA matches it firmly. Only some rows state a clone size, as once, few, many or a class for expanded clones.

CDR3aa: CATSGGRTGNQPQHF
CDR3nt: TGTGCCACCAGCGGAGGGAGGACCGGCAATCAGCCCCAGCATTTT
d_gene: .
j_gene: TRBJ1-5
v_gene: TRBV15
abundance: .

CDR3aa: CASSPIRSGANVLTF
CDR3nt: TGTGCCAGCTCACCTATCCGAAGCGGGGCCAACGTCCTGACTTTC
d_gene: .
j_gene: TRBJ2-6
v_gene: TRBV18
abundance: .

CDR3aa: CASSLGPSGEQYF
CDR3nt: TGCGCCAGCAGCCTAGGACCCTCGGGGGAGCAGTACTTC
d_gene: .
j_gene: TRBJ2-7
v_gene: TRBV5-1
abundance: .

CDR3aa: CASSPQSVAGEPGVF
CDR3nt: TGTGCCAGCTCACCGCAGTCGGTAGCGGGAGAGCCTGGGGTCTTC
d_gene: TRBD2
j_gene: TRBJ2-1
v_gene: TRBV18
abundance: .

CDR3aa: CASSLYFPGILPSEQFF
CDR3nt: TGTGCCAGCAGCCTCTATTTTCCCGGGATCCTCCCGTCGGAGCAGTTCTTC
d_gene: .
j_gene: TRBJ2-1
v_gene: TRBV7-2
abundance: .

CDR3aa: CASSMSPRSRETQYF
CDR3nt: TGTGCCAGTAGTATGTCCCCCAGGTCCCGAGAGACCCAGTACTTC
d_gene: .
j_gene: TRBJ2-5
v_gene: TRBV19
abundance: once

CDR3aa: CASSQGIRAGTQYF
CDR3nt: TGCGCCAGCAGCCAAGGGATTCGGGCGGGGACGCAGTATTTT
d_gene: .
j_gene: TRBJ2-3
v_gene: TRBV4-3
abundance: .

CDR3aa: CASSLEAGGRGNQPQHF
CDR3nt: TGTGCCAGCAGCTTGGAGGCTGGGGGCAGAGGCAATCAGCCCCAGCATTTT
d_gene: .
j_gene: TRBJ1-5
v_gene: TRBV5-5
abundance: .

CDR3aa: CASSVDASGGTDTQYF
CDR3nt: TGTGCCAGCAGCGTCGACGCAAGCGGGGGGACAGATACGCAGTATTTT
d_gene: TRBD2
j_gene: TRBJ2-3
v_gene: TRBV9
abundance: .

CDR3aa: CASSKGGGNTEAFF
CDR3nt: TGTGCCAGCAGCAAAGGGGGCGGGAACACTGAAGCTTTCTTT
d_gene: TRBD1
j_gene: TRBJ1-1
v_gene: TRBV6-5
abundance: .

CDR3aa: CASRFNPGGFGNGELFF
CDR3nt: TGTGCCAGCAGATTTAACCCAGGGGGCTTCGGTAACGGGGAGCTGTTTTTT
d_gene: TRBD1
j_gene: TRBJ2-2
v_gene: TRBV5-4
abundance: .

CDR3aa: CASRMDGTGNEKLFF
CDR3nt: TGTGCCAGCAGAATGGACGGGACAGGGAACGAAAAACTGTTTTTT
d_gene: TRBD1
j_gene: TRBJ1-4
v_gene: TRBV6-6
abundance: few

CDR3aa: CASSDWGISGLEETQYF
CDR3nt: TGTGCCAGCAGCGACTGGGGAATCTCAGGGTTAGAGGAGACCCAGTACTTC
d_gene: .
j_gene: TRBJ2-5
v_gene: TRBV5-6
abundance: .

CDR3aa: CASSLDGRGYTF
CDR3nt: TGTGCCAGCAGCTTGGACGGTCGTGGCTACACCTTC
d_gene: .
j_gene: TRBJ1-2
v_gene: TRBV5-8
abundance: .

CDR3aa: CASSLGQGDTQYF
CDR3nt: TGTGCTAGCAGCTTAGGGCAGGGGGATACGCAGTATTTT
d_gene: .
j_gene: TRBJ2-3
v_gene: TRBV7-7
abundance: .

CDR3aa: CASSSGPGGSYSPLHF
CDR3nt: TGTGCCAGCAGCTCTGGACCAGGGGGCTCTTATTCACCCCTCCACTTT
d_gene: TRBD1
j_gene: TRBJ1-6
v_gene: TRBV5-4
abundance: .

CDR3aa: CASSLRAGLANEQYF
CDR3nt: TGTGCCAGCAGCTTACGAGCGGGACTAGCTAACGAGCAGTACTTC
d_gene: TRBD2
j_gene: TRBJ2-7
v_gene: TRBV7-2
abundance: .

CDR3aa: CASSWLLAGDSYNEQFF
CDR3nt: TGTGCCAGCAGCTGGTTACTAGCGGGAGACTCCTACAATGAGCAGTTCTTC
d_gene: TRBD2
j_gene: TRBJ2-1
v_gene: TRBV7-2
abundance: .

CDR3aa: CASSFRGSTDTQYF
CDR3nt: TGTGCCAGCAGCTTCCGGGGTAGCACAGATACGCAGTATTTT
d_gene: .
j_gene: TRBJ2-3
v_gene: TRBV5-5
abundance: .

CDR3aa: CAISPKINTTSGSGETQYF
CDR3nt: TGTGCCATCAGTCCAAAGATCAATACGACTAGCGGGAGTGGGGAGACCCAGTACTTC
d_gene: TRBD2
j_gene: TRBJ2-5
v_gene: TRBV10-3
abundance: .

CDR3aa: CASSLVGTHGYTF
CDR3nt: TGTGCCAGCAGCTTGGTGGGCACACATGGCTACACCTTC
d_gene: .
j_gene: TRBJ1-2
v_gene: TRBV5-6
abundance: medium-sized

CDR3aa: CASSAQVDGTDTQYF
CDR3nt: TGTGCCAGCAGCGCACAGGTAGATGGGACAGATACGCAGTATTTT
d_gene: .
j_gene: TRBJ2-3
v_gene: TRBV9
abundance: .

CDR3aa: CSVGGRGLSYEQYF
CDR3nt: TGCAGCGTCGGCGGAAGGGGGCTATCCTACGAGCAGTACTTC
d_gene: TRBD1
j_gene: TRBJ2-7
v_gene: TRBV29-1
abundance: .

CDR3aa: CASSYLEGGNGYTF
CDR3nt: TGTGCCAGCAGTTATCTAGAGGGGGGGAATGGCTACACCTTC
d_gene: .
j_gene: TRBJ1-2
v_gene: TRBV6-5
abundance: .

CDR3aa: CASSPGSYNEQFF
CDR3nt: TGTGCCAGCAGCCCCGGGTCCTACAATGAGCAGTTCTTC
d_gene: .
j_gene: TRBJ2-1
v_gene: TRBV28
abundance: .

CDR3aa: CASSWARDGNNEQFF
CDR3nt: TGTGCCAGCAGCTGGGCCCGCGACGGAAACAATGAGCAGTTCTTC
d_gene: .
j_gene: TRBJ2-1
v_gene: TRBV5-4
abundance: .

CDR3aa: CASSWFLAANEQFF
CDR3nt: TGTGCCAGCAGCTGGTTCCTAGCGGCCAATGAGCAGTTCTTC
d_gene: TRBD2
j_gene: TRBJ2-1
v_gene: TRBV7-2
abundance: .

CDR3aa: CASSLLKGALSNTGELFF
CDR3nt: TGTGCCAGCAGCTTACTAAAAGGAGCATTAAGTAATACCGGGGAGCTGTTTTTT
d_gene: .
j_gene: TRBJ2-2
v_gene: TRBV7-3
abundance: .

CDR3aa: CSVLTGDPPFEAFF
CDR3nt: TGCAGCGTTCTGACAGGGGACCCTCCCTTTGAAGCTTTCTTT
d_gene: TRBD1
j_gene: TRBJ1-1
v_gene: TRBV29-1
abundance: .